This T cell receptor (beta chain) was identified during a study of shared T cell receptors in the human thymus. The method was immunoSEQ multiplex PCR; TCRdb's version includes in-frame clones alone and lacks a portion of them. This table has fewer than 700,000 clones, around 89% appearing once. CDR1 is KGHSH and CDR2 is LQKENI in the germline V gene. The CDR3 runs to 16 residues. The junction had 17 bases not matched to a gene; V was cut back by 5 bases and J by 10 bases. This sample was shared with a second study, whose subject was human thymus T cells. This second study notes: Thymic tissue was derived from resections collected during corrective heart surgery.

The receptor was derived from a boy under two years old with a congenital heart defect. This chain joins TRBV18 and TRBJ2-1, with TRBD2 matching 7 bases. The specimen sequenced was thymocytes. The CDR3 spells CASSALGGLSTEEQFF. DNA for the CDR3: TGTGCCAGCTCAGCACTGGGGGGACTAAGTACAGAGGAGCAGTTCTTC.